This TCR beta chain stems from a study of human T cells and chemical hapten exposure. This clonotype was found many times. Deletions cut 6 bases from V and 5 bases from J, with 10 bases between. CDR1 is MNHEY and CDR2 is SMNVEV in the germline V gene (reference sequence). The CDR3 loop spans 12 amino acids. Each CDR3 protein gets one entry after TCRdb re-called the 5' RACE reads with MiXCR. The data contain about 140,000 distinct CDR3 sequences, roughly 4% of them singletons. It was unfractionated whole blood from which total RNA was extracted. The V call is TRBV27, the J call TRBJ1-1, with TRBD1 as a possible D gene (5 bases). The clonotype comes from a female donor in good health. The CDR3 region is CASRAGGTEAFF. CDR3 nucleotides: TGTGCCAGCAGAGCGGGGGGTACTGAAGCTTTCTTT.